A selection of T cell receptor beta chains follows, all from one sample in a study of graft-versus-host responses after intestinal transplantation. This table comes from immunoSEQ multiplex PCR, and its TCRdb copy is limited to in-frame clones, with some not included. The repertoire has several hundred clones, over 75% of them found once; the top ten carry under 25%. The sequences come from ileum tissue, collected 22 days after intestinal transplant. The receptors were sampled from a human patient who received an intestinal transplant, so some T cells may come from the graft donor. Both conserved end residues are part of each CDR3. The order of the fields is V gene, CDR3 length, J gene, CDR3 protein.

v_gene: TRBV9; len: 14; j_gene: TRBJ2-7; CDR3aa: CASSLSTSSHEQYF
v_gene: TRBV29-1; len: 14; j_gene: TRBJ1-1; CDR3aa: CSAPPRGRNTEAFF
v_gene: TRBV1; len: 18; j_gene: TRBJ2-6; CDR3aa: CTSRVICCAQSRANVLTF
v_gene: TRBV21-1; len: 17; j_gene: TRBJ2-3; CDR3aa: CASSSLVATVMQDTQYF
v_gene: TRBV10-3; len: 13; j_gene: TRBJ1-2; CDR3aa: CAISDGAIYGYTF
v_gene: TRBV11-3; len: 16; j_gene: TRBJ2-1; CDR3aa: CASSLGGTSSYNEQFF
v_gene: TRBV6-5; len: 16; j_gene: TRBJ1-6; CDR3aa: CASSYNRQGGRSPLHF
v_gene: TRBV6-5; len: 14; j_gene: TRBJ2-1; CDR3aa: CASREGAGWDEQFF
v_gene: TRBV21-1; len: 18; j_gene: TRBJ2-1; CDR3aa: CASSTPWPARSNYNEQFF
v_gene: TRBV27; len: 13; j_gene: TRBJ1-6; CDR3aa: CASSLSPYAPLHF
v_gene: TRBV28; len: 13; j_gene: TRBJ2-5; CDR3aa: CASSLSGQETQYF
v_gene: TRBV5-1; len: 18; j_gene: TRBJ1-1; CDR3aa: CASSLAGWGAPMNTEAFF
v_gene: TRBV6-5; len: 15; j_gene: TRBJ2-3; CDR3aa: CASTPGPIGTDTQYF
v_gene: TRBV18; len: 13; j_gene: TRBJ2-7; CDR3aa: CASSPTSSYEQYF
v_gene: TRBV21-1; len: 13; j_gene: TRBJ2-7; CDR3aa: CASTRPGLYEQYF
v_gene: TRBV19; len: 14; j_gene: TRBJ2-7; CDR3aa: CASSTGSAGHEQYF
v_gene: TRBV6-5; len: 14; j_gene: TRBJ1-1; CDR3aa: CASATGDRGGEAFF
v_gene: TRBV30; len: 16; j_gene: TRBJ2-5; CDR3aa: CAWSDRRSFFGETQYF
v_gene: TRBV4-1; len: 14; j_gene: TRBJ2-1; CDR3aa: CASSLGLAGNEQFF
v_gene: TRBV29-1; len: 14; j_gene: TRBJ2-3; CDR3aa: CSVDSQRITDTQYF
v_gene: TRBV10-2; len: 17; j_gene: TRBJ2-2; CDR3aa: CASSERGLAGRGGELFF
v_gene: TRBV4-1; len: 18; j_gene: TRBJ1-2; CDR3aa: CASSQVSVRGAPYYGYTF
v_gene: TRBV7-3; len: 13; j_gene: TRBJ1-1; CDR3aa: CASSQGRETEAFF
v_gene: TRBV9; len: 15; j_gene: TRBJ1-4; CDR3aa: CASSVGSGSFEKLFF
v_gene: TRBV5-1; len: 18; j_gene: TRBJ2-7; CDR3aa: CASSLATSGRDISYEQYF
v_gene: TRBV4-3; len: 14; j_gene: TRBJ2-5; CDR3aa: CASSQLAYQETQYF
v_gene: TRBV5-8; len: 14; j_gene: TRBJ2-1; CDR3aa: CASSLAGGRGEQFF
v_gene: TRBV6-1; len: 15; j_gene: TRBJ1-4; CDR3aa: CASSEVVAGDEKLFF
v_gene: TRBV10-2; len: 15; j_gene: TRBJ1-2; CDR3aa: CASAPVVTDVYGYTF
v_gene: TRBV4-3; len: 13; j_gene: TRBJ2-7; CDR3aa: CASSQDRSYEQYF
v_gene: TRBV9; len: 13; j_gene: TRBJ1-5; CDR3aa: CASKKIGPQPQHF